Here is one T cell receptor beta chain with its context. The sample belongs to a study of blood T cell repertoires in COVID-19. In the study overall: The samples span acute and convalescent COVID-19 from the United States, Italy and Spain. PBMCs, B-cell-depleted T cells, or T cells were the source of the cDNA or gDNA that made up the material.

Authors' analysis steps: For nucleated cells, counts were estimated from reference gene primer amplification. Generated by immunoSEQ multiplex PCR, the TCRdb table keeps only in-frame clones and is missing some. The V and J calls and clone size come from that table; D and trimming were worked out from the DNA. The data show about 380,000 clones, 85% seen once. The V gene's germline CDR1 is SNHLY and CDR2 FYNNEI. The CDR3 loop spans 13 amino acids. V lost 4 bases and J 8 bases, leaving 12 bases between the germline ends. The sequence derives from a woman under 30 with acute or convalescent COVID-19. The chain uses TRBV2 and TRBJ2-4; D may be TRBD1 (7 bases). The specimen was peripheral blood. CDR3 loop: CASSVDREDIQYF. The CDR3 nucleotides read TGTGCCAGCAGTGTTGACAGGGAGGACATTCAGTACTTC.